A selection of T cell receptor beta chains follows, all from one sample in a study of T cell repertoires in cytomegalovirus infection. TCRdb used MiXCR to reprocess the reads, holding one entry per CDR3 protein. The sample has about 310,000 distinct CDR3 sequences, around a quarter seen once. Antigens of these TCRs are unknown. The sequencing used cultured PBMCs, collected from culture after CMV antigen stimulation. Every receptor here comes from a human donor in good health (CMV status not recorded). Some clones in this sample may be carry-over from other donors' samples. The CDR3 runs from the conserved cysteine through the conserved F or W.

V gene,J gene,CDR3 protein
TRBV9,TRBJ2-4,CASSQEGRAINIQYF
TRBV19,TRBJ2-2,CASSIGGPIYVGELFF
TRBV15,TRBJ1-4,CATSRDPDGEKLFF
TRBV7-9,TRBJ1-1,CASSLDTGQNTEAFF
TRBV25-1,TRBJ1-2,CASSDPGDRGQSGHYGYTF
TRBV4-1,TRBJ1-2,CASSPRAGTGFYGYTF
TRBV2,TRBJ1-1,CASDRDGFKDTEAFF
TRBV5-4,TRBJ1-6,CASSFEGNSPLHF
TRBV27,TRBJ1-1,CASSPYRGARTEAFF
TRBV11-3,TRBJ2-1,CASSLEWRWGEQFF
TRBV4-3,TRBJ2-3,CASSHSGRAEDTQYF
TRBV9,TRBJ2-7,CASSVGPGEGEQYF
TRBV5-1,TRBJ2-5,CASSLAAGETQYF
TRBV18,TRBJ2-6,CASSPKVSGANVLTF
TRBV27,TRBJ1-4,CASSGQGRFQTNEKLFF
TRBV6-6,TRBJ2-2,CASSYKGTGVTGELFF
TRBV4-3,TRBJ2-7,CASSPGTGRPYEQYF